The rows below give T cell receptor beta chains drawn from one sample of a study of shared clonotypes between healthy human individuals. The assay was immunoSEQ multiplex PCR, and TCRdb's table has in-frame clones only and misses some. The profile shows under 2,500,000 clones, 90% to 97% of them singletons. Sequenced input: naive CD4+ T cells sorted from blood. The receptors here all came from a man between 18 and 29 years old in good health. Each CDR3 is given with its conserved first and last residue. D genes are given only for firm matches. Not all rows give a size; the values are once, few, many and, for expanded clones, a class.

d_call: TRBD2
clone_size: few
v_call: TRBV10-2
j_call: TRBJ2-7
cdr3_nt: TGCGCCAGCAGCATAGCGGGAGCCTTGGGCGAGCAGTACTTC
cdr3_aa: CASSIAGALGEQYF

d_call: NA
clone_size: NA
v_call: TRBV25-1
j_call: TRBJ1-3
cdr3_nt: TGTGCCAGCAGTGACAGCCGAGCTGGAAACACCATATATTTT
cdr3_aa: CASSDSRAGNTIYF

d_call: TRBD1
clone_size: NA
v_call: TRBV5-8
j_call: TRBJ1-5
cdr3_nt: TGTGCCAGCAGCTCGGGACAGGGATTCAATCAGCCCCAGCATTTT
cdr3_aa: CASSSGQGFNQPQHF

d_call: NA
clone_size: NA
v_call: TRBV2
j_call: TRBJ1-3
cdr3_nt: TGTGCCAGCAGTGAAAGGTCCTTCGGAGGAAACACCATATATTTT
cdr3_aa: CASSERSFGGNTIYF

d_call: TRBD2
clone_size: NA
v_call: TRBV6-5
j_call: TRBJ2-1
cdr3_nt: TGTGCCAGCAGTTACTCGAGAGCGGGGGGGAGCAATGAGCAGTTCTTC
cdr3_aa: CASSYSRAGGSNEQFF

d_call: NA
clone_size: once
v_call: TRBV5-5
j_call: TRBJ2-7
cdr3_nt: TGTGCCAGCAGCTTGGCCGTTTTATCCTACGAGCAGTACTTC
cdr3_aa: CASSLAVLSYEQYF

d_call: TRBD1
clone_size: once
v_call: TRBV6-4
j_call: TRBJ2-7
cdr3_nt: TGTGCCAGCAGTCCACCCCCGGGACAGGGGACCTACGAGCAGTACTTC
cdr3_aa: CASSPPPGQGTYEQYF

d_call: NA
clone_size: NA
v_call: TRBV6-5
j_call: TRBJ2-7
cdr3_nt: TGTGTCAGCAGTTTTGGACAGTCGCAGTACTTC
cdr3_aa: CVSSFGQSQYF

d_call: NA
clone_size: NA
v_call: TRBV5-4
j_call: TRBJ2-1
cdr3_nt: TGTGCCAGCAGCCGGGTCGGGAAAACCTACAATGAGCAGTTCTTC
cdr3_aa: CASSRVGKTYNEQFF

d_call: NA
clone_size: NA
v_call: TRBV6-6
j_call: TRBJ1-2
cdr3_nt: TGTGCCAGCAGTGCAGGGCCTTATGGCTACACCTTC
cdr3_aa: CASSAGPYGYTF

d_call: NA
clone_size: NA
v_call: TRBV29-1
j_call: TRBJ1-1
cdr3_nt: TGCAGCGCCGAAAGGAGCCTGAACACTGAAGCTTTCTTT
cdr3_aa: CSAERSLNTEAFF

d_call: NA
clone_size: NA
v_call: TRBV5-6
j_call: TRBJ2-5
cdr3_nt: TGTGCCAGCAGCTTCTCGACACGTCAAGAGACCCAGTACTTC
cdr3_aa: CASSFSTRQETQYF

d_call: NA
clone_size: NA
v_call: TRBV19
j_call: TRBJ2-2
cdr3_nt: TGTGCCAGTAGTATTGGGGGGCCCACCGGGGAGCTGTTTTTT
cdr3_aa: CASSIGGPTGELFF

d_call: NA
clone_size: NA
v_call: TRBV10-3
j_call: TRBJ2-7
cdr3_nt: TGTGCCATCAGAGTGGGTCTATCCTACGAGCAGTACTTC
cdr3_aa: CAIRVGLSYEQYF

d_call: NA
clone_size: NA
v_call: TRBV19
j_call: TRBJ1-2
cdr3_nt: TGTGCCAGTAGTACCCCCGGCATATTTAACTATGGCTACACCTTC
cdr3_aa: CASSTPGIFNYGYTF

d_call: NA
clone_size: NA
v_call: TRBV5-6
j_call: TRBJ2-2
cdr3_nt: TGTGCCAGCAGCTTGGTATTCGGGGAGCTGTTTTTT
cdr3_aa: CASSLVFGELFF

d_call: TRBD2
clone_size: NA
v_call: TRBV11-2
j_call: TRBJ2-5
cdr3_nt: TGTGCCAGCAGCTTAAGCGGGACTACCCGGGAGACCCAGTACTTC
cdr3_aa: CASSLSGTTRETQYF

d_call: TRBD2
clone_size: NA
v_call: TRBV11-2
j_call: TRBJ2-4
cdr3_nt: TGTGCCAGCAGCTCCCACAGCGGGAACGTATACATTCAGTACTTC
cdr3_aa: CASSSHSGNVYIQYF

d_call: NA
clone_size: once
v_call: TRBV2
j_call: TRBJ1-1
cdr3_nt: TGTGCCAGCAGGTACAGGGTCACGAACACTGAAGCTTTCTTT
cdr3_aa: CASRYRVTNTEAFF

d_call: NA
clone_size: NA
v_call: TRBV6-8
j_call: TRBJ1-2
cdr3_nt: TGTGCCAGCAGCCAAGACGGTAGGGGCTACACCTTC
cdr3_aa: CASSQDGRGYTF

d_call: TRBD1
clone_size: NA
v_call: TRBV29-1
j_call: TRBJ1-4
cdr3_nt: TGCAGCGTTGTATACAGGGGGTCTGGGGAAAAACTGTTTTTT
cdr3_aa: CSVVYRGSGEKLFF

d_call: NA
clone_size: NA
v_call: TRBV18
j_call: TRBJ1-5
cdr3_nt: TGTGCCAGCTCACCACCGGGGCGGGAGCCCCAGCATTTT
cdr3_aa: CASSPPGREPQHF

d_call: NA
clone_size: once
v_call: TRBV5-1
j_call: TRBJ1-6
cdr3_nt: TGCGCCAGCAGCTTGGGGTGGGCCGGACTATCACCCCTCCACTTT
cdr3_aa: CASSLGWAGLSPLHF

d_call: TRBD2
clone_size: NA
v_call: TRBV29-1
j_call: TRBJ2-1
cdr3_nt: TGCAGCGTTGTAAATAGCGGGGGGGCGAGACGCTCCTACAATGAGCAGTTCTTC
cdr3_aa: CSVVNSGGARRSYNEQFF

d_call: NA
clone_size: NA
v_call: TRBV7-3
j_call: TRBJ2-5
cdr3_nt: TGTGCCAGCAGCTCAGTAACCGGGGCCCAAGAGACCCAGTACTTC
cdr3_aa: CASSSVTGAQETQYF

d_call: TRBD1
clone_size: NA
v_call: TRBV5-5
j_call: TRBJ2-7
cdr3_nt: TGTGCCAGCAGCTATATACAGGGGTGGGGAGTCTACGAGCAGTACTTC
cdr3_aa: CASSYIQGWGVYEQYF

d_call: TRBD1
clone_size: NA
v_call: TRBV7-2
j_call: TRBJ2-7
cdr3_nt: TGTGCCAGCAGGCGGACAGGTGGGAACTACGAGCAGTACTTC
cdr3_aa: CASRRTGGNYEQYF

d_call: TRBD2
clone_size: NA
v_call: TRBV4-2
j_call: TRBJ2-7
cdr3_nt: TGTGCCAGCAGCCATCCGGGACTAGCGGGGGAAGTTAGGGAGCAGTACTTC
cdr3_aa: CASSHPGLAGEVREQYF

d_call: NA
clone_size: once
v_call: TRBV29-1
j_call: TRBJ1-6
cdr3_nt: TGCAGCGTTGAAAAGGGACGAGGCTCCTATAATTCACCCCTCCACTTT
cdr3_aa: CSVEKGRGSYNSPLHF

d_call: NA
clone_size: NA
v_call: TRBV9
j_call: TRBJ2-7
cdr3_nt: TGTGCCAGCAGCGTACGTGAGGCCTACGAGCAGTACTTC
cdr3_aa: CASSVREAYEQYF

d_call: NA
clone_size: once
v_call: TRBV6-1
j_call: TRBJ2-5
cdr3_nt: TGTGCCAGCAGGACCCCCAGGGGGACCCAGTACTTC
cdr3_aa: CASRTPRGTQYF

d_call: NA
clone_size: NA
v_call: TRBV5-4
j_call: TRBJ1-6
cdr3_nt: TGTGCCAGCAGCCAAATCGAGGGTTCACCCCTCCACTTT
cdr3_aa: CASSQIEGSPLHF

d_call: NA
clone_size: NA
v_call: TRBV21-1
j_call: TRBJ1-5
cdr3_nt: TGTGCCAGCAGCAAAGAAGAGGGACAGGGGGTCTGGCAGCCCCAGCATTTT
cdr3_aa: CASSKEEGQGVWQPQHF

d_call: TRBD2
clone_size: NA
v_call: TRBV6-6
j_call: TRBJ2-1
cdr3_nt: TGTGCCAGCAGTTACATCCTAGCGGGAGGGAGTGAGCAGTTCTTC
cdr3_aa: CASSYILAGGSEQFF

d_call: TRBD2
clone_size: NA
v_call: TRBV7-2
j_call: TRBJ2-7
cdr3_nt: TGTGCCACCGCTGTCCGGGAGGATGAGCAGTACTTC
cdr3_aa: CATAVREDEQYF

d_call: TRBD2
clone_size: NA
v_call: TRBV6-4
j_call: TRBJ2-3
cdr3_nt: TGTGCCAGCAGTGGACTAGCGGCTAGCACAGATACGCAGTATTTT
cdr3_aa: CASSGLAASTDTQYF

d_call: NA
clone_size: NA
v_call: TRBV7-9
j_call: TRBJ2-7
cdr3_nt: TGTGCCAGCAGCTTTGCAGGGGGAGGTAAAAGGGCCTACGAGCAGTACTTC
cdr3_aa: CASSFAGGGKRAYEQYF

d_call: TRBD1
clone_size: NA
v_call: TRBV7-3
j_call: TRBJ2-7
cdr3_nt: TGTGCCAGCAGCTCACAACAGGGGGGCGAGCAGTACTTC
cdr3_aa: CASSSQQGGEQYF

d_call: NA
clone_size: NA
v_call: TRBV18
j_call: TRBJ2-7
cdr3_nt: TGTGCCAGCTCACCGATAGGTAGAAGCGAGCAGTACTTC
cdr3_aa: CASSPIGRSEQYF

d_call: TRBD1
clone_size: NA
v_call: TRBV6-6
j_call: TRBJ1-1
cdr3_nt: TGTGCCAGCAGTCCAGGACAGGGCCTTGGGGATGAAGCTTTCTTT
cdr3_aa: CASSPGQGLGDEAFF

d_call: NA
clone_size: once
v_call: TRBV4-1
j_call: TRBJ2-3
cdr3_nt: TGCGCCAGCAGCCAAGATGTAAGGCTACCAGATACGCAGTATTTT
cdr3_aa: CASSQDVRLPDTQYF

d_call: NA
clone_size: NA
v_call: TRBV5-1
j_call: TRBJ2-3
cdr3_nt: TGCGCCAGTCGGAGGCAGGGGTTGAGCACAGATACGCAGTATTTT
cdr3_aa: CASRRQGLSTDTQYF

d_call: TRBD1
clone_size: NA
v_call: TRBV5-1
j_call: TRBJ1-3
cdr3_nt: TGCGCCAGCAGCTTGGGAGGGGACAGTGGAAACACCATATATTTT
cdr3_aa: CASSLGGDSGNTIYF

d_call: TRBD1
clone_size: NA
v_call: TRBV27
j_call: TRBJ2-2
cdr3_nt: TGTGCCAGCAGTCCTAACCCCGGGACAGGGGTTCGGGTCACCGGGGAGCTGTTTTTT
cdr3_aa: CASSPNPGTGVRVTGELFF

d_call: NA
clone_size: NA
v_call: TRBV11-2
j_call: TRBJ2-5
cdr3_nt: TGTGCCAGCAGCCTACAGATATCGGAGACCCAGTACTTC
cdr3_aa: CASSLQISETQYF